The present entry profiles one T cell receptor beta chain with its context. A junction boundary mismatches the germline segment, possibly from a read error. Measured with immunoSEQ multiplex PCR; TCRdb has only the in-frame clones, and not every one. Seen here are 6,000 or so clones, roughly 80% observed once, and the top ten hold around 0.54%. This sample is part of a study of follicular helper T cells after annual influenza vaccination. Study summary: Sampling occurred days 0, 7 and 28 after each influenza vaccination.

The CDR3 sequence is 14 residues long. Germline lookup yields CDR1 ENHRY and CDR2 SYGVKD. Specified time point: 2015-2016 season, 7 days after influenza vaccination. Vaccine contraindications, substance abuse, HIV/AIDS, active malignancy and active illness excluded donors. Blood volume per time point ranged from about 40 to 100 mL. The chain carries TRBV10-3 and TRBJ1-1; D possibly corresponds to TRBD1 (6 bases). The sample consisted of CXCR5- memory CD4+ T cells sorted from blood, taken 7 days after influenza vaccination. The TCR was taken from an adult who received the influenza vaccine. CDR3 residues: CAVRVGGLVTEAFF. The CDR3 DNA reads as TGTGCCGTCAGGGTGGGGGGGCTGGTCACTGAAGCTTTCTTT.